The source of this T cell receptor beta chain is a study of Graves' ophthalmopathy and Graves' hyperthyroidism. Beta-chain TCR CDR3 regions were amplified from RNA transcripts. First-round RT-PCR with HTBI primers preceded a second-round multiplex PCR. TCRdb analysed the multiplex PCR reads with MiXCR anew, one entry per CDR3 protein. The sample consists of 400,000 to 500,000 distinct CDR3 sequences, around a fifth of them appearing once. This clonotype was picked up a small number of times. What it binds is unknown. CDR3 length: 15 amino acids. V was pared by 7 bases and J by 0 bases, with 14 bases between. General observations from the study: Most expanded clonotypes from thyroid (those above 0.001 frequency) were also found in blood. Ophthalmopathy and stable hyperthyroidism were discriminated by a 13-signature model, with about 90% sensitivity and approximately 78% specificity.

Stable hyperthyroidism meant no ophthalmopathy within 18 months of follow-up. Excluded were patients with other autoimmune diseases, uncontrolled infections, pregnancy or lactation. Specimen: peripheral blood. The chain combines TRBV12-3 or TRBV12-4 with TRBJ2-3, with D possibly being TRBD2 (5 bases). The source is a woman in her late teens or twenties with stable Graves' hyperthyroidism. CDR3 amino acids: CASTADLTSTDTQYF. The CDR3 DNA is TGTGCCAGCACTGCGGACTTAACTAGCACAGATACGCAGTATTTT.